These 14 T cell receptor beta chains came from one sample sequenced in a study of T cell clonality in common variable immunodeficiency. Study-wide results and limits: Fewer deletions and N-nucleotide insertions were reportedly seen in common variable immunodeficiency TCR beta sequences.

Assay used: immunoSEQ multiplex PCR; TCRdb lists only in-frame clones, some missing. The profile covers approximately 26,000 clones, none occurring a single time. These receptors have no identified antigens. Sequencing input: peripheral blood mononuclear cells. The receptors originated from a human donor with common variable immunodeficiency.

This clone was detected many times. The read gets to within 3 residues of the CDR3 end, and the germline J gene fills in the rest. The V call is TRBV18, the J call TRBJ1-1; D unresolved. Trimming cost V 5 bases and J 0 bases, with 7 bases left between them. CDR1 is KGHSH and CDR2 is LQKENI in the germline V gene. The CDR3 has 13 residues. This CDR3 is CASSASLNTEAFF. The sequenced CDR3 bases are TGTGCCAGCTCAGCGAGCCTGAACACTGAA.

In this sample, this clone turned up a few times. From the germline J gene comes the end of the CDR3, since the read stops 3 residues before it. The chain carries TRBV19 and TRBJ1-1; 7 bases line up with TRBD1. CDR3 length equals 13 residues. J was trimmed by 3 bases and V by 5 bases; bases with no gene match: 3. Germline V gene sequence: CDR1 LNHDA, CDR2 SQIVND (reference sequence). CDR3 bases read: TGTGCCAGTAGTCCTCAGGGGGACACTGAA. Protein sequence: CASSPQGDTE. The full CDR3 protein is CASSPQGDTEAFF.

Points on this clone: The observed sequence ends 3 residues before the CDR3 terminus, with the missing tail filled in from the germline J gene. J is TRBJ1-1 and V is TRBV7-9; D unclear. V was trimmed by 7 bases and J by 6 bases, leaving 15 bases between them. Germline V gene lookup returns CDR1 SEHNR and CDR2 FQNEAQ (reference sequence). CDR3 size: 13 residues. The CDR3 here is CASTFSGGSEAFF. The CDR3 DNA, read in part, is TGTGCCAGCACCTTCTCCGGAGGGTCTGAA.

Notes on this clone: The CDR3 end is not reached by the read, which stops 3 residues before it; the germline J gene fills it in. The chain carries TRBV7-6 and TRBJ2-7, with 11 positions matching TRBD2. Germline V gene lookup returns CDR1 SGHVS and CDR2 FNYEAQ. CDR3 length: 15 residues. V trimming: 3 bases; J trimming: 6 bases; junction bases outside the gene matches: 7. This chain's CDR3 is CASSLTSGNTREQYF. The sequenced part of the CDR3 DNA is TGTGCCAGCAGCTTGACTAGCGGGAACACTCGCGAG. Combining the CDR3 with reference TRBV7-6 and TRBJ2-7 gives the whole variable domain GAGVSQSPRYKVTKRGQDVALRCDPISGHVSLYWYRQALGQGPEFLTYFNYEAQQDKSGLPNDRFSAERPEGSISTLTIQRTEQRDSAMYRCASSLTSGNTREQYFGPGTRLTVT.

This clone was recorded a few times. The missing CDR3 end, 3 residues past where the read stops, is filled in from the germline J gene. The V call is TRBV5-1, the J call TRBJ2-5; TRBD2 matches at 11 bases. Germline values: CDR1 SGHRS, CDR2 YFSETQ. This CDR3 contains 15 residues. After removal of 5 bases from V and 4 bases from J, the junction contained 7 bases not matched to a gene. CDR3 DNA, as far as it was read: TGCGCCAGCAGAAGGACTAGCGGGTTGGGAGAGACC. Its protein product is CASRRTSGLGET. The complete CDR3 sequence is CASRRTSGLGETQYF.

This clone was observed a few times. The read falls 3 residues short of the CDR3 end, and the missing part is taken from the germline J gene. This chain links TRBV18 with TRBJ1-3; 7 bases line up with TRBD1. CDR1 and CDR2 from the germline V gene are KGHSH and LQKENI. The CDR3 length is 15 residues. The V segment lost 1 base and the J segment 4 bases; nucleotides outside the gene matches: 4. The sequenced part of the CDR3 DNA is TGTGCCAGCTCACCACAGGGGGCGAAGGGAAACACC. It translates to CASSPQGAKGNT. The whole CDR3 reads CASSPQGAKGNTIYF.

Remarks on this clone: The DNA ends 3 residues before the CDR3 does, and the rest of the CDR3 is filled in from the germline J gene. The V call is TRBV11-2, the J call TRBJ2-7; 10 nucleotides match TRBD2. CDR3 length: 15 residues. Looked up from germline, CDR1 is SGHAT and CDR2 is FQNNGV. The junction had 9 bases not matched to a gene; V was cut back by 4 bases and J by 6 bases. The DNA read from the CDR3 is TGTGCCAGCAGCTCCCAAGCGGGGGGGCAGTTCGAG. Protein: CASSSQAGGQFE. The CDR3 in its entirety is CASSSQAGGQFEQYF.

This clone appeared a few times. With the read ending 3 residues before the CDR3 end, the germline J gene is used to fill in that end. This chain links TRBV30 with TRBJ2-3; 7 bases fit TRBD2. Looked up from germline, CDR1 is GTSNPN and CDR2 is SVGIG (reference sequence). CDR3 length: 13 amino acids. V trimming: 5 bases; J trimming: 3 bases; junction bases outside the gene matches: 5. CDR3 bases read: TGTGCCTGGGGGGGGAGGGGAACAGATACG. Protein product: CAWGGRGTDT. The whole CDR3 region reads CAWGGRGTDTQYF.

This clone was seen more than once but under ten times. The read terminates 3 residues before the CDR3 end, so the remaining end is supplied by the germline J gene. The chain has TRBV2 and TRBJ1-3, with D perhaps matching TRBD1 (6 bases). CDR1 and CDR2 (germline): SNHLY, FYNNEI. This CDR3 region has 15 residues. V gave up 5 bases and J gave up 2 bases, with 13 bases separating them. The DNA read from the CDR3 is TGTGCCAGCAGTTACCGACAGGCACCTGGAAACACC. Amino acids: CASSYRQAPGNT. The full CDR3 reads CASSYRQAPGNTIYF.

This clone has more than one count but fewer than ten. Read coverage stops 3 residues before the CDR3 terminus; the germline J gene supplies the remainder. V usage is TRBV7-8 and J usage is TRBJ1-2, with D perhaps matching TRBD1 (6 bases). CDR3 length: 13 residues. The germline V gene has CDR1 SGHVS and CDR2 FQNEAQ. V was trimmed by 5 bases and J by 5 bases, leaving 12 bases between them. CDR3 sequence reads: CASSKDRFYGYTF. The sequenced CDR3 bases are TGTGCCAGCAGCAAGGACAGATTTTATGGC.

The sample holds a few counts of this clone. The CDR3 loop reads CASSSHGGDNSPLHF. The CDR3 bases that were read are TGTGCCAGCAGCTCCCACGGGGGGGATAATTCACCC. The chain carries TRBV7-2 and TRBJ1-6; D perhaps matches TRBD1 (5 bases). The CDR3 end lies 3 residues beyond the end of the read and is filled in from the germline J gene. V was clipped by 4 bases and J by 5 bases, with 12 bases between them. Looked up from germline, CDR1 is SGHTA and CDR2 is FQGNSA. The CDR3 has 15 residues.

This clone rates as medium-sized (0.01 to 0.1%). The read is 3 residues too short to cover the CDR3 end, so that end is filled in from the germline J gene. This chain links TRBV9 with TRBJ2-5, with 11 bases fitting TRBD2. V trimming: 0 bases; J trimming: 1 base; junction bases outside the gene matches: 11. The germline gives CDR1 SGDLS, CDR2 YYNGEE. This CDR3 spans 19 amino acids. CDR3 residues: CASSVAPHLLAGGQETQYF. Partial CDR3 DNA: TGTGCCAGCAGCGTAGCCCCTCATTTGCTAGCGGGGGGCCAAGAGACC.

With regard to this clone: The read terminates 3 residues ahead of where the CDR3 ends, so the germline J gene completes it. The gene calls are TRBV7-8 and TRBJ1-1; a possible D gene is TRBD1 (5 bases). Between the trimmed V and J ends, which lost 5 bases and 3 bases, there was a span of 22 bases. CDR1 and CDR2 (germline): SGHVS, FQNEAQ. This CDR3 comprises 17 residues. CDR3 DNA, as far as it was read: TGTGCCAGCAGCACATTGGGGGGGTTGTGGGGTCACACTGAA. This encodes CASSTLGGLWGHTE. The CDR3 in full is CASSTLGGLWGHTEAFF.

With regard to this clone: The CDR3 end is not reached by the read, which stops 3 residues before it; the germline J gene fills it in. The gene calls are TRBV2 and TRBJ1-4; 7 nucleotides agree with TRBD1. This CDR3 is 16 amino acids long. V was pared by 10 bases and J by 0 bases, with 11 bases of the junction left unmatched. Looked up from germline, CDR1 is SNHLY and CDR2 is FYNNEI. The DNA read from the CDR3 is TGTGCCACCGCCAAGGACAGGCCAGCAACTAATGAAAAA. Translation gives CATAKDRPATNEK. The entire CDR3 protein is CATAKDRPATNEKLFF.